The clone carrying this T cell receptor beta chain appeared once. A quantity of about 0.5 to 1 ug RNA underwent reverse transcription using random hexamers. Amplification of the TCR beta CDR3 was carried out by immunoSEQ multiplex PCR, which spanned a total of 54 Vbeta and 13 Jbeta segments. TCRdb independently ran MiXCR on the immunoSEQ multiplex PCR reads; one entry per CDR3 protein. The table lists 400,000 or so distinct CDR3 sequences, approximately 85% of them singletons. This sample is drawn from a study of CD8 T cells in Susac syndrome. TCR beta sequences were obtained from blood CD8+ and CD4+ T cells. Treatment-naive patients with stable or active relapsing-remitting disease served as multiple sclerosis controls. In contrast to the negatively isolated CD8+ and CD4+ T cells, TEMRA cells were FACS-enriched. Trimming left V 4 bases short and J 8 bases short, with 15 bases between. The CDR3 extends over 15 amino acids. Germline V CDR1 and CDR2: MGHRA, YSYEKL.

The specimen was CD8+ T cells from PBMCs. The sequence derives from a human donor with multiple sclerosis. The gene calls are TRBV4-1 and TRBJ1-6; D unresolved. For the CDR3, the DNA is TGCGCCAGCAGCCCTTGGGAAAGCCCTGATTCACCCCTCCACTTT. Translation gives CASSPWESPDSPLHF.